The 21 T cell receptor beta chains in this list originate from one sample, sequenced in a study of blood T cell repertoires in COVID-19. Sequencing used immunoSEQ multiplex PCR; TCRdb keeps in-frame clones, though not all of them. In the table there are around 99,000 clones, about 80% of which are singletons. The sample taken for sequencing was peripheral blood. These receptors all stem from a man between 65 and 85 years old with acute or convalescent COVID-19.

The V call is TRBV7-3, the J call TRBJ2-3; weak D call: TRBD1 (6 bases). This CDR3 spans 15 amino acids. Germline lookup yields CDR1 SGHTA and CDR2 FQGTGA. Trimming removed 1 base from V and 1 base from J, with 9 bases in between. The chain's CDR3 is CASSLNPGGTDTQYF. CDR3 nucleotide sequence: TGTGCCAGCAGCTTAAATCCAGGGGGCACAGATACGCAGTATTTT.

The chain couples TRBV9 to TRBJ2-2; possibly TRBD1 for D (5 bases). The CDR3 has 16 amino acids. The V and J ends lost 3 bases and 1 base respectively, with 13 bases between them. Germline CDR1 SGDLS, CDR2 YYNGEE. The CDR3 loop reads CASSADPGQNTGELFF. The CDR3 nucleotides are TGTGCCAGCAGCGCCGACCCCGGACAGAACACCGGGGAGCTGTTTTTT.

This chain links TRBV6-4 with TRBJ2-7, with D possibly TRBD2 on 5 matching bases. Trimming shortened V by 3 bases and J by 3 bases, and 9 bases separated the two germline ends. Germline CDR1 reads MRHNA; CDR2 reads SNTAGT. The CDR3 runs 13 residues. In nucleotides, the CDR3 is TGTGCCAGCAGTGATGAGGCGGGCTACGAGCAGTACTTC. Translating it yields CASSDEAGYEQYF.

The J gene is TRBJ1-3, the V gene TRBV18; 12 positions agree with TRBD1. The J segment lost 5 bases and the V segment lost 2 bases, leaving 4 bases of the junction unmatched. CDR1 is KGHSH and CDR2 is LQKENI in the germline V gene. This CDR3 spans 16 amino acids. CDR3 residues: CASSPAGQGARNTIYF. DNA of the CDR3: TGTGCCAGCTCACCAGCGGGACAGGGGGCCAGAAACACCATATATTTT.

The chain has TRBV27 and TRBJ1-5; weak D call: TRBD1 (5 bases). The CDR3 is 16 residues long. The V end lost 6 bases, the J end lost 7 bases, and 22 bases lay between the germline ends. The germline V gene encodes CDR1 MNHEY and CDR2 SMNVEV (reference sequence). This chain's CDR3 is CASSQAGGRRIQPQHF. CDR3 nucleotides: TGTGCCAGCAGCCAGGCGGGGGGACGGAGGATCCAGCCCCAGCATTTT.

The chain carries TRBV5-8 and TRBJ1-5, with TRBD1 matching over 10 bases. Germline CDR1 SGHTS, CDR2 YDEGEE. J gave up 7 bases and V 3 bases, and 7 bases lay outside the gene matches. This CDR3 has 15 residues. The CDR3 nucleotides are TGTGCCAGCAGCTCTCCGGGACAGGGGTACCAGCCCCAGCATTTT. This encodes CASSSPGQGYQPQHF.

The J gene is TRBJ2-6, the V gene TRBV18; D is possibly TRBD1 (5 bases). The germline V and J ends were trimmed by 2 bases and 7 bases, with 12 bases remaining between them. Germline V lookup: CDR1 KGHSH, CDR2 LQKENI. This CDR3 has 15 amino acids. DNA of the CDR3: TGTGCCAGCTCACCAGGGGCCGGAATTGCCAACGTCCTGACTTTC. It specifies CASSPGAGIANVLTF.

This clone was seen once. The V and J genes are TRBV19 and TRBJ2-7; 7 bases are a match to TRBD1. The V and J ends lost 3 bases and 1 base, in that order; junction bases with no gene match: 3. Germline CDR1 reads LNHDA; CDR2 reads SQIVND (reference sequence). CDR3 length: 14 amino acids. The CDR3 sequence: CASSIEGASYEQYF. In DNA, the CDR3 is TGTGCCAGTAGTATTGAGGGGGCTTCCTACGAGCAGTACTTC.

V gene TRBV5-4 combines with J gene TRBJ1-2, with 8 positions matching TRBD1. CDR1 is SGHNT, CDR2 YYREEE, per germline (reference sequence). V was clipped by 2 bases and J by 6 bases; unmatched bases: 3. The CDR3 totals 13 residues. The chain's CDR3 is CASSFQGADGYTF. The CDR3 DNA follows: TGTGCCAGCAGCTTCCAGGGGGCGGATGGCTACACCTTC.

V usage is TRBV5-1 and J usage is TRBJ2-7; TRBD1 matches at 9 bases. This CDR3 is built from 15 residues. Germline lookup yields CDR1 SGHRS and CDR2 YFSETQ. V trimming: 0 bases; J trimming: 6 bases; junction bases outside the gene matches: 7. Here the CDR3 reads CASSLGGDRASEQYF. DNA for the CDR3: TGCGCCAGCAGCTTGGGCGGGGACAGGGCCTCCGAGCAGTACTTC.

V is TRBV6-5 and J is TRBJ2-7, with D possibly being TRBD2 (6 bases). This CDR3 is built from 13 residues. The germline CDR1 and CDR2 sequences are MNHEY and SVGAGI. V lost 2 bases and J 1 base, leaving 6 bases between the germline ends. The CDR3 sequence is CASSYSGSYEQYF. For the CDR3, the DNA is TGTGCCAGCAGTTACAGCGGGTCCTACGAGCAGTACTTC.

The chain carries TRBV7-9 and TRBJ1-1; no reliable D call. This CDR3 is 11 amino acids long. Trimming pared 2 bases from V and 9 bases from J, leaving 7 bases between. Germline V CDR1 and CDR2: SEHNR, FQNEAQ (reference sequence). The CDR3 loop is CASSLNLKAFF. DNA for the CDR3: TGTGCCAGCAGCTTAAACTTAAAAGCTTTCTTT.

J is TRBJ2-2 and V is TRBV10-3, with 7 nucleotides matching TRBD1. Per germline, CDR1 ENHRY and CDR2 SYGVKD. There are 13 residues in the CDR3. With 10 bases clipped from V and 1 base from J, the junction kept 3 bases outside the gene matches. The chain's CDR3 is CATTGMNTGELFF. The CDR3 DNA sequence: TGTGCCACGACAGGGATGAACACCGGGGAGCTGTTTTTT.

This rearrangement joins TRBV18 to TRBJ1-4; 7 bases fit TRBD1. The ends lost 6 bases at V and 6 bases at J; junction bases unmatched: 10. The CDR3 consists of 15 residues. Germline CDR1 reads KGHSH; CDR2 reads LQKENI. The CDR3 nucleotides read TGTGCCAGCTCTCAGGGGGAGGAGCCTTATGAAAAACTGTTTTTT. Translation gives CASSQGEEPYEKLFF. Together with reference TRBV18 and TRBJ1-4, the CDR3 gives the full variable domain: NAGVMQNPRHLVRRRGQEARLRCSPMKGHSHVYWYRQLPEEGLKFMVYLQKENIIDESGMPKERFSAEFPKEGPSILRIQQVVRGDSAAYFCASSQGEEPYEKLFFGSGTQLSVL.

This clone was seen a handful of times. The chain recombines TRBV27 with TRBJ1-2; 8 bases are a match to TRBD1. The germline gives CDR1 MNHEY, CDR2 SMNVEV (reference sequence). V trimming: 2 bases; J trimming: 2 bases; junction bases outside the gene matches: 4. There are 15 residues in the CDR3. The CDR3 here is CASSLARGRNYGYTF. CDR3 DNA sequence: TGTGCCAGCAGTTTAGCCAGGGGGCGAAACTATGGCTACACCTTC.

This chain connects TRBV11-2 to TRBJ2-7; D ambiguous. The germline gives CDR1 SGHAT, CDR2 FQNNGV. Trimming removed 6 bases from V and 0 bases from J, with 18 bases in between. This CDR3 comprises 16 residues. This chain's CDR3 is CASSPLRRQSSYEQYF. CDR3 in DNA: TGTGCCAGCAGTCCCCTTAGGCGACAATCCTCCTACGAGCAGTACTTC.

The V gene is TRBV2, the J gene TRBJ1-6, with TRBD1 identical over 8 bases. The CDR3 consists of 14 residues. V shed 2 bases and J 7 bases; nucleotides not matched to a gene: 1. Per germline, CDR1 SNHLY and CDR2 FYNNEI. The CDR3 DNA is TGTGCCAGCAGTGAAACAGGGGGAAATTCACCCCTCCACTTT. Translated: CASSETGGNSPLHF.

The CDR3, as DNA: TGTGCCAGTGAAGGGGGCTTTTCCTCCATATATTTT. As protein: CASEGGFSSIYF. This rearrangement joins TRBV19 to TRBJ1-3; 7 bases line up with TRBD1. J gave up 11 bases and V 8 bases, and 9 bases lay outside the gene matches. The germline V gene encodes CDR1 LNHDA and CDR2 SQIVND (reference sequence). The CDR3 loop spans 12 amino acids.

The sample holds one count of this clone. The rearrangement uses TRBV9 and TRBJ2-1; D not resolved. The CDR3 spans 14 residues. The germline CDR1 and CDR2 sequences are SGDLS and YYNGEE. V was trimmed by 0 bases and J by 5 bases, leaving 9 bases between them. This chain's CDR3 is CASSVDVFDNEQFF. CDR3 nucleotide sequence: TGTGCCAGCAGCGTAGATGTCTTCGACAATGAGCAGTTCTTC.

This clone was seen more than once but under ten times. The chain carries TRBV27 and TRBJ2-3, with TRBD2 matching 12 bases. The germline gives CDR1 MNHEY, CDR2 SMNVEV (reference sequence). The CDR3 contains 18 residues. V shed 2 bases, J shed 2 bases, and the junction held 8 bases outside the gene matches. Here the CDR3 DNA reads TGTGCCAGCAGTTTAAGCTCTCTAGCGGGGGGGCCCACAGATACGCAGTATTTT. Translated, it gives CASSLSSLAGGPTDTQYF.

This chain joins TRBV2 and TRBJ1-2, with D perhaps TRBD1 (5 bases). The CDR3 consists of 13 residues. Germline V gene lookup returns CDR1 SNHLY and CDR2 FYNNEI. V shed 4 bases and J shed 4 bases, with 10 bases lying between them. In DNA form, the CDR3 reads TGTGCCAGCAGTGCCGACAGTTTCTATGGCTACACCTTC. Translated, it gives CASSADSFYGYTF. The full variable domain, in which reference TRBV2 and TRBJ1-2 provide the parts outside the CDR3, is EPEVTQTPSHQVTQMGQEVILRCVPISNHLYFYWYRQILGQKVEFLVSFYNNEISEKSEIFDDQFSVERPDGSNFTLKIRSTKLEDSAMYFCASSADSFYGYTFGSGTRLTVV.